These 18 T cell receptor beta chains were sequenced from one sample in a study of shared clonotypes between healthy human individuals. Method: immunoSEQ multiplex PCR; TCRdb's copy keeps in-frame clones and lacks some. The sample has more than 550,000 clones, around 91% seen once; the top ten hold 34%. Material for sequencing was memory CD8+ T cells from PBMCs. Subset of the sample: CD45RO+ cells pooled with CCR7-negative TemRA cells. Every receptor here comes from a man aged 18-30 years in good health. Some clones in this sample may be carry-over from other donors' samples.

This clone was counted a single time. CDR3 protein: CASSLASGRGPVYGYTF. CDR3 sequence (DNA): TGTGCCAGCAGCTTGGCTTCGGGCAGGGGGCCGGTATATGGCTACACCTTC. The V call is TRBV5-5, the J call TRBJ1-2, with TRBD1 matching 8 bases. CDR3 length equals 17 residues. Germline V lookup: CDR1 SGHKS, CDR2 YYEKEE (reference sequence). Unmatched junction bases numbered 12, after V lost 0 bases and J lost 5 bases.

V gene TRBV4-2 combines with J gene TRBJ2-2; D remains unclear. Looked up from germline, CDR1 is LGHNA and CDR2 is YNFKEQ. Between the trimmed V and J ends, which lost 0 bases and 5 bases, there was a span of 10 bases. The CDR3 is 15 residues long. The CDR3 here is CASSQDSPGTGELFF. CDR3 sequence (DNA): TGTGCCAGCAGCCAAGATAGTCCAGGAACCGGGGAGCTGTTTTTT.

The sample holds a few counts of this clone. The chain is built from TRBV28 and TRBJ1-5, with unresolved D. This CDR3 has 13 amino acids. The germline V and J ends were trimmed by 2 bases and 1 base, with 3 bases remaining between them. From germline, CDR1 is MDHEN and CDR2 SYDVKM. In DNA, the CDR3 is TGTGCCAGCAGTTTACGGAGCAATCAGCCCCAGCATTTT. It codes for CASSLRSNQPQHF.

This chain uses TRBV6-1 with TRBJ1-5; 9 bases match TRBD1. CDR3 length: 16 residues. The germline gives CDR1 MNHNS, CDR2 SASEGT. The J segment lost 2 bases and the V segment lost 2 bases, leaving 4 bases of the junction unmatched. The CDR3 DNA follows: TGTGCCAGCAGTGAACTCACAGGGGGCGGCAATCAGCCCCAGCATTTT. Its protein product is CASSELTGGGNQPQHF.

The V and J genes are TRBV4-3 and TRBJ1-1; tentative D call: TRBD1 (6 bases). Germline V gene data show CDR1 as LGHNA and CDR2 as YSLEER. The CDR3 spans 17 residues. The V end was cut by 2 bases, the J end by 1 base, with 17 bases between. This CDR3 reads CASSQPPAGGPNTEAFF. CDR3 sequence (DNA): TGCGCCAGCAGCCAACCCCCGGCCGGGGGCCCGAACACTGAAGCTTTCTTT.

Worth noting for this clone: One base away lies a much larger clone, so this may be a sequencing read error. The same CDR3 is also encoded by other DNA sequences in this sample. The chain recombines TRBV6-1 with TRBJ2-3; weak D call: TRBD1 (6 bases). V lost 2 bases, J lost 0 bases, and 9 bases lay in between. Germline V CDR1 and CDR2: MNHNS, SASEGT. The CDR3 sequence is 15 residues long. The CDR3 DNA is TGTGCCAGCAGTGAACGGACAGCTAGCACAGATACGCAGTATTTT. Translated: CASSERTASTDTQYF.

The rearrangement joins TRBV5-1 to TRBJ2-7, with a possible D match to TRBD2 (5 bases). Germline V gene sequence: CDR1 SGHRS, CDR2 YFSETQ. The CDR3 runs 15 residues. Between the trimmed V and J ends, which lost 4 bases and 6 bases, there was a span of 20 bases. CDR3 amino acids: CASSNPQVTRGEQYF. In DNA, the CDR3 is TGCGCCAGCAGCAACCCCCAGGTGACACGGGGCGAGCAGTACTTC.

The CDR3 reads CASSLSWGAREQYF. The CDR3 DNA sequence: TGTGCCAGCAGTTTATCGTGGGGAGCGCGCGAGCAGTACTTC. The rearrangement links TRBV27 to TRBJ2-7; perhaps TRBD2 as D (5 bases). From germline, CDR1 is MNHEY and CDR2 SMNVEV (reference sequence). V was shortened by 0 bases and J by 6 bases, with 12 bases between the two germline ends. This CDR3 spans 14 amino acids.

The gene calls are TRBV9 and TRBJ2-7; D not certain. CDR1 and CDR2 from the germline V gene are SGDLS and YYNGEE. The CDR3 contains 14 residues. Trimming pared 0 bases from V and 5 bases from J, leaving 12 bases between. The CDR3: CASSVGSSPHEQYF. In nucleotides, the CDR3 is TGTGCCAGCAGCGTAGGTTCTTCACCCCACGAGCAGTACTTC.

This clone was picked up one time. The chain uses TRBV5-1 and TRBJ2-7; D gene unclear. Deletions cut 1 base from V and 5 bases from J, with 13 bases between. The CDR3 is made up of 14 amino acids. Per germline, CDR1 SGHRS and CDR2 YFSETQ. In DNA form, the CDR3 reads TGCGCCAGCAGCTTGTTCCCCGAAGACGACGAGCAGTACTTC. This codes for CASSLFPEDDEQYF.

This clone appeared once. The chain combines TRBV11-1 with TRBJ2-7, with a possible D match to TRBD2 (6 bases). Germline-derived CDR1 and CDR2 are SGHAT and FQDESV (reference sequence). The V end lost 4 bases, the J end lost 0 bases, and 13 bases lay between the germline ends. The CDR3 sequence is 15 residues long. The CDR3 sequence: CASSSHRGSSYEQYF. In DNA form, the CDR3 reads TGTGCCAGCAGCTCCCACCGGGGGAGCTCCTACGAGCAGTACTTC.

The chain joins TRBV7-9 to TRBJ2-2, with TRBD2 as a possible D gene (5 bases). Germline CDR1 SEHNR, CDR2 FQNEAQ (reference sequence). The CDR3 consists of 15 residues. V shed 2 bases and J shed 1 base, with 8 bases lying between them. The CDR3 DNA sequence: TGTGCCAGCAGCTTAAACGGGAAGAACACCGGGGAGCTGTTTTTT. This gives the protein CASSLNGKNTGELFF.

This sequence joins TRBV30 and TRBJ2-3; 7 positions match TRBD1. This CDR3 comprises 13 residues. Germline-derived CDR1 and CDR2 are GTSNPN and SVGIG (reference sequence). V lost 5 bases, J lost 3 bases, and 5 bases stayed unmatched. The CDR3 region is CAWGTVRTDTQYF. Here the CDR3 DNA reads TGTGCCTGGGGGACAGTTAGGACAGATACGCAGTATTTT.

The CDR3 reads CASSVEGLLYNEQFF. The CDR3 nucleotides read TGTGCCAGCAGCGTAGAAGGACTTCTGTACAATGAGCAGTTCTTC. The chain couples TRBV9 to TRBJ2-1; TRBD2 might be the D (5 bases). With 0 bases removed from V and 4 bases from J, the gap between germline ends came to 11 bases. The CDR3 length is 15 residues. Germline lookup yields CDR1 SGDLS and CDR2 YYNGEE.

CDR3 loop: CASSYSKWRRVRAFF. Here the CDR3 DNA reads TGTGCCAGCAGTTACTCGAAGTGGCGGAGGGTGAGGGCTTTCTTT. The chain links TRBV6-5 to TRBJ1-1; D is unresolved. V was cut by 0 bases and J by 11 bases, with 19 bases left in between. From germline, CDR1 is MNHEY and CDR2 SVGAGI. CDR3 length equals 15 residues.

This rearrangement joins TRBV9 to TRBJ2-3; 9 bases are shared with TRBD2. CDR3 length: 16 amino acids. J was trimmed by 2 bases and V by 0 bases; bases with no gene match: 4. Germline loops: CDR1 SGDLS, CDR2 YYNGEE. CDR3 residues: CASSVEAGGATDTQYF. In DNA, the CDR3 is TGTGCCAGCAGCGTAGAAGCGGGAGGCGCCACAGATACGCAGTATTTT.

This chain uses TRBV25-1 with TRBJ2-1; either TRBD1 or TRBD2 may fit D (5 bases each). The CDR3 totals 14 residues. Germline lookup yields CDR1 MGHDK and CDR2 SYGVNS. The V gene lost 1 base and the J gene lost 8 bases, with 12 bases spanning the gap. In DNA, the CDR3 is TGTGCCAGCAGTGAATTCGCTGGGACCCATGAGCAGTTCTTC. Translated: CASSEFAGTHEQFF.

This clone has more than one count but fewer than ten. The chain has TRBV30 and TRBJ1-4, with D hard to call. With 2 bases removed from V and 0 bases from J, the gap between germline ends came to 10 bases. Germline values: CDR1 GTSNPN, CDR2 SVGIG (reference sequence). The CDR3 is 15 amino acids. This CDR3 is CAWSQAVTTNEKLFF. The CDR3 nucleotides are TGTGCCTGGAGTCAAGCAGTGACAACTAATGAAAAACTGTTTTTT.